This entry describes one T cell receptor beta chain. The primer mix had 60 Vbeta and 13 Jbeta primers. The assay was immunoSEQ multiplex PCR, and TCRdb's table has in-frame clones only and misses some. Here the sample spans about 160,000 clones, around four fifths being singletons. This entry is derived from a study of cytomegalovirus exposure and HLA in healthy donors. CDR1 is MDHEN and CDR2 is SYDVKM in the germline V gene. Trimming took 7 bases from V and 7 from J, leaving 11 bases between them. The CDR3 spans 12 residues. This TCR was recovered from a girl aged 2 to 10 in good health and CMV-seropositive. Material for sequencing was PBMCs. The chain is built from TRBV28 and TRBJ1-5; D remains ambiguous. The CDR3 region has the DNA TGTGCCAGCACCACCGCGGGGCAGCCCCAGCATTTT. Translating it yields CASTTAGQPQHF.